Sequencing of this TCR beta chain was carried out in a study of Ad26.COV2.S vaccination and SARS-CoV-2 variants listed by TCRdb under 2021. Regarding the study in general: Donors in the vaccine arm were drawn from COV1001, a phase I-IIa trial of Ad26.COV2.S in healthy adults that was multicentre, randomized, double-blind and placebo-controlled. Ad26.COV2.S was administered intramuscularly at 5 x 10^10 or 1 x 10^11 viral particles, either as a single shot or as two shots given 56 days apart. The TCR-sequenced set comprised approximately 30 samples: about 19 Ad26.COV2.S vaccine recipients, 5 placebo recipients and 8 SARS-CoV-2 convalescent individuals. TCRbeta repertoire sequencing was used to assess the specificity and breadth of SARS-CoV-2-reactive T cell receptors after Ad26.COV2.S vaccination. Blinding of investigators to trial group allocation was maintained during experiments and outcome assessment. Trial participants were randomized into five groups of five: low-dose or high-dose Ad26.COV2.S given once or twice, or placebo on both occasions.

TCRbeta CDR3 regions were sequenced with the immunoSEQ Assay. After extraction, genomic DNA underwent amplification by bias-controlled multiplex PCR, followed by high-throughput sequencing. Per the original workflow: Collapsing and filtering of sequences were performed to quantify the absolute abundance of each unique TCRbeta CDR3 region. T cell fraction was estimated by normalization of TCRbeta template counts to usable DNA, with usable DNA being measured through amplification of reference genes present in all nucleated cells. Repertoire TCRs were annotated as SARS-CoV-2-specific when V gene, CDR3 amino acid sequence and J gene were exactly matched to a known reactive TCR set. MIRA supplied the reference SARS-CoV-2 TCR set, which was filtered for enrichment in COVID-19-positive ImmuneCODE repertoires so that public or cross-reactive TCRs were removed. Based on the MIRA antigens, annotated TCRs were further analysed at the level of specific ORF or position within ORF. Breadth was defined as annotated unique rearrangements over total unique productive rearrangements; depth was the summed frequency of those rearrangements. Two-sided Wilcoxon rank-sum tests were applied when comparing TCR breadth between groups. The clones in this table, taken by TCRdb from immuneACCESS, are in-frame only. Not every clone is retained; where verified, under half of the shortfall comes from an unresolved V gene, and the cause of the rest is unknown. That table gives V, J and clone size, and the DNA gave D and trimming. The sample table shows 300,000 to 500,000 clones, and about nine tenths are seen once. 3% to 3.5% of the sample is taken by the ten largest.

A note on this clone: Its antigen is still unknown. It has no much larger one-base neighbor in the sample; base qualities were not kept.

The treatment or condition label on this specimen signifies: roughly 18 received Ad26.COV2.S at low or high dose, single or two shots; 5 received placebo; per-sample allocation not given. For vaccine and placebo recipients, the sequenced repertoires came from samples collected on day 63 after the first injection. Between 29 July and 7 August 2020, Cohort 1b enrolled 20 to 30 adults aged 18-55 years at one site in Boston, USA. As a vaccine, Ad26.COV2.S was a replication-incompetent adenovirus type 26 vector that expressed a prefusion-stabilized SARS-CoV-2 spike protein derived from the original Wuhan strain. V loses 1 base, J loses 4 bases, and the germline ends lie 11 bases apart. The germline V gene (reference sequence) supplies CDR1 SEHNR and CDR2 FQNEAQ. The CDR3 runs 15 amino acids, cysteine and phenylalanine included. Left in the record is the CDR3 DNA by itself, 45 bases read in frame from the first base.

The full study reports these points: Vaccine and placebo recipients had similar non-spike TCR breadth, a finding consistent with the vaccine containing only spike. It was noted by the authors that total T cell responses may have been underestimated by the TCR breadth and depth analyses. The study was not powered for comparison of responses between vaccine doses or regimens. After vaccination, substantial breadth of spike-specific CD8+ and CD4+ T cell responses was reported. Compared with placebo recipients, Ad26.COV2.S recipients showed higher spike-specific TCR breadth (P = 0.0014).

This clonotype was sampled from a person between 18 and 65 years old who received the Ad26.COV2.S COVID-19 vaccine or a placebo. Rearrangement joined TRBV7-9 to TRBJ2-1, with a weak D call of TRBD2 (5 bases match). The source material was peripheral blood, sampled in a trial of Ad26.COV2.S vaccine versus placebo. This receptor has the CDR3 CASSLEGSIYNEQFF. The DNA reads TGTGCCAGCAGCTTAGAAGGGAGCATTTACAATGAGCAGTTCTTC.